This entry concerns a single TCR beta chain. The clone's antigen remains unknown. Base qualities are not at hand, and no much larger clone is one base apart. The data were obtained in a study of shared clonotypes between healthy human individuals (dated by TCRdb to the early 2020s). About the investigation overall: A few men and a couple of women, aged 18 to 49 years, made up the cohort. For each donor, three plates each were used for CD4 naive and CD4 memory, two plates were used for CD8 naive, and one plate was used for CD8 memory. To increase sequencing depth and limit assay-specific biases, TCR repertoire library preparation and sequencing were carried out by different laboratories using diverse techniques. To estimate repertoire size and how much clonotypes are shared between individuals, the study performed deep sequencing of blood TCR repertoires from a handful of healthy adults. Each donor's leukapheresis produced roughly between roughly 0.85 and 9.5 billion PBMCs. General findings and caveats noted by the study authors: Even with the large sequencing depth, rarefaction of the sorted-subset datasets indicated that sequencing was incomplete. The genetic and exposure-history diversity represented was limited by the small number of donors. Estimated clonotype richness was generally larger for naive than for memory subsets. Pairwise subsampling indicated that sequencing depth was expected to affect the degree of clonotype sharing among donors. Sharing across four donors was observed for roughly 5.4% of naive CD4, less than 4% of naive CD8, 2% to 2.5% of memory CD4, and about 0.39% of memory CD8 clonotypes. Sampling was restricted to blood, and TCR repertoires in tissues likely differ from the TCR repertoires found in blood. Compared with non-shared clonotypes, clonotypes shared by all four sorted-subset donors had higher generation probabilities.

The junction shows trimming of 3 bases on V and 0 bases on J, plus 11 bases between the germline ends. The CDR3 has 15 amino acids, counting the end cysteine and phenylalanine. Only the CDR3 DNA is retained, 45 bases long and in frame from the first base. Per the germline V gene (reference sequence), LNHNV is the CDR1 and YYDKDF is the CDR2. The donors were healthy, HIV-negative adults who had no recently reported acute infections or vaccinations. Every donor was a Caucasian adult living in Nashville, Tennessee, USA. CD4+ T cells were enriched by magnetic negative selection; naive cells were then positively selected on CD45RA, and the negative fraction formed the memory subset. Blood was obtained by leukapheresis, after which PBMCs were separated by Ficoll-Histopaque density gradient centrifugation and cryopreserved in liquid nitrogen vapor phase. Analytical flow cytometry was used to check the purity and quantity of every magnetically sorted T cell population. From each sorted fraction, genomic DNA was isolated and quantified by UV absorbance on a Nanodrop 2000c.

Using the deep immunoSEQ assay, multiplex PCR amplified TCR CDR3 regions from genomic DNA. Extracted genomic DNA from each cell subset was spread evenly across all wells of several immunoSEQ 96-well plates, with each plate serving as a replicate. Each replicate PCR for sorted subsets received about 0.2 ug genomic DNA, equal to roughly 30,000 T cell genomes. The purified libraries were quantified using a Qubit 3.0 fluorometer, sized with a Bioanalyzer 2100, and then quantified again using the KAPA Library Quantification kit. Every immunoSEQ 96-well plate was sequenced on a dedicated single-read 150-cycle Illumina NextSeq 550 flow cell. Per the authors' processing: Because the immunoSEQ output included only junctional sequences and no quality scores, the filtering could not be the same as the filtering used for full-length reads. To assign V/J genes and CDR3, sequences were annotated using PyIR, a Python wrapper for IgBLAST v1.9, with IMGT germline references. Any read was removed if the V/J assignment was weak (E-value above 1e-6), the CDR3 was missing, or the read contained stop codons, out-of-frame junctions, or ambiguous translated residues. V3J clonotypes were defined as sequences sharing an identical inferred V gene, J gene, and CDR3 amino acid sequence. To compute the percentage overlap between repertoires, the number of shared unique clonotypes was divided by the size of the smaller repertoire. RTK rarefaction, the Chao1 estimator, and Recon v2.1 estimates of unobserved clonotypes were used to assess repertoire richness. Generation probabilities were computed with OLGA for all TCRbeta clonotypes obtained by the gDNA method from a few donors. TCRdb holds this immuneACCESS table with in-frame rearrangements only. Some clones are missing; in checked studies, unresolved V genes explain under half, and the rest has no known cause. From that table come the V and J calls and clone size; the DNA was used to work out D and trimming. The table for this sample lists about 980,000 clones; 76% of them were counted only once. The ten largest clones take up about 1.5% of the sample.

The chain joins TRBV15 to TRBJ1-1; too little of a D gene remains to name it. Input material: memory CD4+ T cells sorted from blood. The cell subset or site label of this sample denotes: CD45RA-negative fraction. This clonotype was obtained from a man aged 18 to 29 in good health. The CDR3 protein is CATSSRRVMNTEAFF. The bases are TGTGCCACCAGCAGCCGTCGAGTCATGAACACTGAAGCTTTCTTT. The full variable domain, with segments outside the CDR3 supplied by the reference TRBV15 and TRBJ1-1 proteins, appears as DAMVIQNPRYQVTQFGKPVTLSCSQTLNHNVMYWYQQKSSQAPKLLFHYYDKDFNNEADTPDNFQSRRPNTSFCFLDIRSPGLGDTAMYLCATSSRRVMNTEAFFGQGTRLTVV.